Each of the 16 T cell receptor beta chains below was sequenced from the same sample in a study of T cells after yellow fever vaccination. TCRdb analysed the 5' RACE reads with MiXCR anew, one entry per CDR3 protein. Altogether 180,000 or so distinct CDR3 sequences are present, 11% being singletons, with the ten largest covering 35% to 40%. Sequenced here: CD8+ T cells sorted from PBMCs, sampled 15 days after the yellow fever booster vaccination. Receptors originate from a man aged 18 to 35 who received the YFV17D yellow fever vaccine.

This clonotype has only a few counts. The chain employs TRBV6-2 or TRBV6-3 and TRBJ2-5, with no clear D. The germline V and J ends were trimmed by 4 bases and 7 bases, with 10 bases remaining between them. The CDR3 extends over 12 amino acids. CDR1 is MNHEY, CDR2 SVGEGT, per germline. The CDR3 reads CASSFALATQYF. The CDR3 bases are TGTGCCAGCAGTTTCGCCTTAGCGACCCAGTACTTC.

Ten or more counts support this clonotype. This rearrangement joins TRBV19 to TRBJ2-1; 9 nucleotides align to TRBD1. The V segment lost 3 bases and the J segment 15 bases; nucleotides outside the gene matches: 9. This CDR3 has 13 residues. Germline assignment: CDR1 LNHDA and CDR2 SQIVND (reference sequence). The CDR3 nucleotides are TGTGCCAGTAGTATTGGCTCCGGGACAGGGTCGTTCTTC. Translation gives CASSIGSGTGSFF.

This clonotype has just a few counts. The CDR3 loop reads CASSTRRDTAGETQYF. The CDR3 nucleotides are TGTGCCAGCAGCACACGACGGGACACCGCCGGCGAGACCCAGTACTTC. The rearrangement uses TRBV2 and TRBJ2-5, with D tentatively TRBD1 (6 bases). Germline V gene lookup returns CDR1 SNHLY and CDR2 FYNNEI. CDR3 size: 16 residues. V shed 6 bases and J shed 5 bases, with 22 bases lying between them.

This clonotype has just a few counts. The chain recombines TRBV9 with TRBJ1-5, with unresolved D. V was shortened by 0 bases and J by 6 bases, with 13 bases between the two germline ends. The CDR3 is made up of 15 amino acids. Germline values: CDR1 SGDLS, CDR2 YYNGEE. CDR3 in amino acids: CASSVEGSPGQPQHF. The CDR3, as DNA: TGTGCCAGCAGCGTAGAAGGTTCCCCAGGTCAGCCCCAGCATTTT.

The chain couples TRBV19 to TRBJ2-1, with D possibly TRBD2 on 5 matching bases. The CDR3 contains 15 residues. V was trimmed by 3 bases and J by 0 bases, leaving 9 bases between them. Germline V gene data show CDR1 as LNHDA and CDR2 as SQIVND (reference sequence). CDR3: CASSITGSSYNEQFF. The CDR3 DNA reads as TGTGCCAGTAGTATCACGGGGAGCTCCTACAATGAGCAGTTCTTC.

The chain couples TRBV7-9 to TRBJ1-6; 7 bases line up with TRBD1. Germline V CDR1 and CDR2: SEHNR, FQNEAQ (reference sequence). Unmatched junction bases numbered 9, after V lost 4 bases and J lost 9 bases. The CDR3 totals 15 residues. This CDR3 reads CASSSSTGYPSPLHF. CDR3 DNA sequence: TGTGCCAGCAGCTCATCGACAGGGTACCCTTCACCCCTCCACTTT.

V is TRBV6-5 and J is TRBJ1-5, with 7 bases aligning to TRBD1. CDR1 is MNHEY and CDR2 is SVGAGI in the germline V gene. The CDR3 covers 14 residues. Trimming took 6 bases from V and 6 from J; bases not matched to a gene: 8. CDR3 in DNA: TGTGCCAGCAGAAGTGGCAGGGGGATTCAGCCCCAGCATTTT. This translates into CASRSGRGIQPQHF.

This clonotype occurred many times. J is TRBJ1-1 and V is TRBV5-1; no firm D call. This CDR3 region has 14 residues. The V gene's germline CDR1 is SGHRS and CDR2 YFSETQ. Trimming pared 4 bases from V and 6 bases from J, leaving 16 bases between. In DNA form, the CDR3 reads TGCGCCAGCAGCGGTACGGGGTCCAATGCTGAAGCTTTCTTT. It yields the protein CASSGTGSNAEAFF.

A few counts support this clonotype. The V call is TRBV7-9, the J call TRBJ2-5; a weak D match, TRBD2 (5 bases). The CDR3 has 13 residues. Trimming removed 6 bases at V and 2 bases at J, with 10 bases between. Germline assignment: CDR1 SEHNR and CDR2 FQNEAQ (reference sequence). In DNA, the CDR3 is TGTGCCAGCAGACCCCGGGGTCAAGAGACCCAGTACTTC. Its translation: CASRPRGQETQYF.

The sample holds many counts of this clonotype. V and J are TRBV12-3 or TRBV12-4 and TRBJ2-3; 10 bases map to TRBD2. The V segment lost 3 bases and the J segment 1 base; nucleotides outside the gene matches: 4. The CDR3 loop spans 16 amino acids. The CDR3 region is CASSFFLAGGTDTQYF. CDR3 nucleotides: TGTGCCAGCAGTTTCTTCCTAGCGGGGGGCACAGATACGCAGTATTTT.

The J gene is TRBJ2-4, the V gene TRBV4-1; TRBD2 aligns across 12 bases. The CDR3 spans 18 residues. With V trimmed by 3 bases and J by 7 bases, 13 bases remained unmatched. Germline lookup yields CDR1 MGHRA and CDR2 YSYEKL. For the CDR3, the DNA is TGCGCCAGCAGCCATCGCCCTAGCGGGGGGGCCGCCGTTAACATTCAGTACTTC. Amino acids: CASSHRPSGGAAVNIQYF.

This clonotype was seen more than once but under ten times. V is TRBV12-1 and J is TRBJ2-3; the table gives TRBD1 as D, unverified against the DNA. TRBV12-1 is tagged as a pseudogene. This CDR3 has 15 amino acids. DNA of the CDR3: TGTGCCAAGTACGGGACAGGGATTGGCGCAGATACGCAGTATTTT. It is translated as CAKYGTGIGADTQYF.

This clonotype has just a few counts. The gene calls are TRBV7-8 and TRBJ2-5; unclear D gene. V was pared by 2 bases and J by 1 base, with 11 bases between. CDR1 is SGHVS, CDR2 FQNEAQ, per germline. The CDR3 length is 15 residues. The CDR3 loop reads CASSLTGFFQETQYF. The CDR3 region has the DNA TGTGCCAGCAGCTTAACCGGCTTCTTCCAAGAGACCCAGTACTTC.

The CDR3 DNA reads as TGCAGCGCGCCAGGGGTCACCGCAGATACGCAGTATTTT. This gives the protein CSAPGVTADTQYF. The rearrangement links TRBV29-1 to TRBJ2-3; perhaps TRBD1 as D (6 bases). The CDR3 runs to 13 residues. Between the trimmed V and J ends, which lost 7 bases and 4 bases, there was a span of 15 bases. Germline V gives CDR1 SQVTM, CDR2 ANQGSEA.

This chain joins TRBV4-1 and TRBJ1-5; D ambiguous. This CDR3 contains 15 residues. Trimming removed 6 bases at V and 0 bases at J, with 12 bases between. Germline V gene sequence: CDR1 MGHRA, CDR2 YSYEKL. The DNA for the CDR3 is TGCGCCAGCAGACAAATCGCGGGTAGCAATCAGCCCCAGCATTTT. Residues: CASRQIAGSNQPQHF.

This clonotype was picked up a small number of times. J is TRBJ1-5 and V is TRBV3-1; TRBD1 might be the D (5 bases). Per the germline V gene, CDR1 is LGHDT and CDR2 is YNNKEL (reference sequence). Deletions cut 5 bases from V and 4 bases from J, with 12 bases between. The CDR3 has 14 amino acids. The CDR3 DNA sequence: TGTGCCAGCAGCGGCGGGACGCAAAATCAGCCCCAGCATTTT. Protein: CASSGGTQNQPQHF.